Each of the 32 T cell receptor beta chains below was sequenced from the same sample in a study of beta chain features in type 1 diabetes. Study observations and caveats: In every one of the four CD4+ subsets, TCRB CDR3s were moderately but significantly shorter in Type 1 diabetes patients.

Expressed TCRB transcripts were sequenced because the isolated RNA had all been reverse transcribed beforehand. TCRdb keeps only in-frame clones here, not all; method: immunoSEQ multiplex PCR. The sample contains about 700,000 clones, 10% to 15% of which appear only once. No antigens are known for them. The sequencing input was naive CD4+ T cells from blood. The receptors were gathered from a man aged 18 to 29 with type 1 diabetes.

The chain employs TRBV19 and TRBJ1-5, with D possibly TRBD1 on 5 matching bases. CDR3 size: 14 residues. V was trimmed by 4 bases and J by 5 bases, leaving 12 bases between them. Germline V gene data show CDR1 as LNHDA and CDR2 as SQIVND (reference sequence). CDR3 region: CASSRQLLDQPQHF. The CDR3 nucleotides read TGTGCCAGTAGTAGACAGCTGTTAGATCAGCCCCAGCATTTT.

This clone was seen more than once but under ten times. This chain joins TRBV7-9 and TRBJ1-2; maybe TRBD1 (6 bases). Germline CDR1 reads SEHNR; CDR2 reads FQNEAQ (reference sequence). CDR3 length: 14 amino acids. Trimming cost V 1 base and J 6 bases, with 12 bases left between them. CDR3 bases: TGTGCCAGCAGCTTAGACCCGAGGGGGAATGGCTACACCTTC. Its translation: CASSLDPRGNGYTF.

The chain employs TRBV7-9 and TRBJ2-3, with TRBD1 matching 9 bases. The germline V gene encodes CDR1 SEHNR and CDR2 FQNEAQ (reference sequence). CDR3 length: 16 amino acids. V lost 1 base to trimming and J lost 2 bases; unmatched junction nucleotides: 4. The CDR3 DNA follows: TGTGCCAGCAGCTTAGGACAGGGGGGGACCACAGATACGCAGTATTTT. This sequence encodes CASSLGQGGTTDTQYF.

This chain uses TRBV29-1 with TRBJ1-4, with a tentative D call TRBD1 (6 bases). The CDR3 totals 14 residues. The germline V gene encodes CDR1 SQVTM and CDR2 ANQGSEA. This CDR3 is CRFPLRDKAEKLFF. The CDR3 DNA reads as TGCAGGTTCCCTCTTCGGGACAAGGCCGAAAAACTGTTTTTT.

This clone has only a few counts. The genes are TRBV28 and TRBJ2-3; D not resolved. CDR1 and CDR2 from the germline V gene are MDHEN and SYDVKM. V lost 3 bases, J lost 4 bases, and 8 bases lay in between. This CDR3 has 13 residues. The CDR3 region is CASSLFSPDTQYF. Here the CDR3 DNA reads TGTGCCAGCAGTTTGTTCTCCCCAGATACGCAGTATTTT.

CDR3 DNA: TGTGCCAGCAGGCAGACCAGGGATGAAAAACTGTTTTTT. Its protein product is CASRQTRDEKLFF. This chain joins TRBV2 and TRBJ1-4; a weak D match, TRBD1 (5 bases). Between the trimmed V and J ends, which lost 6 bases and 6 bases, there was a span of 11 bases. CDR1 SNHLY and CDR2 FYNNEI come from the germline V gene. The CDR3 covers 13 residues.

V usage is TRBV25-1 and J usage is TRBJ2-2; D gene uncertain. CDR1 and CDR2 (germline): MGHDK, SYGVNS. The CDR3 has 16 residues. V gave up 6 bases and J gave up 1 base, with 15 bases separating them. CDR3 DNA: TGTGCCAGCAGCGGGTCTGCAGAACAGAACACCGGGGAGCTGTTTTTT. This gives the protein CASSGSAEQNTGELFF.

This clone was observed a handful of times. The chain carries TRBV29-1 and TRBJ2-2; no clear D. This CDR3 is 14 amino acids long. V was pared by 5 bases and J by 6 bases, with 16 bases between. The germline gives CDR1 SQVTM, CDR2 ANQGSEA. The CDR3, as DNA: TGCAGCGTTCGGCCAGGCGGCGTGGCCGGGGAGCTGTTTTTT. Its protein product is CSVRPGGVAGELFF.

The CDR3 is CASSRGLGAVDTEAFF. The CDR3 nucleotides read TGTGCCAGCAGCCGAGGACTCGGGGCTGTGGACACTGAAGCTTTCTTT. The chain carries TRBV11-2 and TRBJ1-1; TRBD1 might be the D (5 bases). CDR3 length: 16 amino acids. Per the germline V gene, CDR1 is SGHAT and CDR2 is FQNNGV. V was clipped by 5 bases and J by 3 bases, with 19 bases between them.

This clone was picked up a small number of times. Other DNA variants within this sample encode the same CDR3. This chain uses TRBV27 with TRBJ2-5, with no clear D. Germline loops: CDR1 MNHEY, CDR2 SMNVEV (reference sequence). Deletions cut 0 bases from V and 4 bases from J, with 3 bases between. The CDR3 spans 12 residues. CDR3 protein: CASSLSGETQYF. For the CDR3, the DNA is TGTGCCAGCAGTTTATCAGGAGAGACCCAGTACTTC.

The CDR3 DNA reads TGCGCCAGCAGCCAGGACAGAGTGTCTAATTCACCCCTCCACTTT. Protein sequence: CASSQDRVSNSPLHF. The J gene is TRBJ1-6, the V gene TRBV4-1; D might be TRBD1 (6 bases). CDR3 length equals 15 residues. Trimming stripped 3 bases from V and 6 bases from J, with 12 bases between. Per the germline V gene, CDR1 is MGHRA and CDR2 is YSYEKL.

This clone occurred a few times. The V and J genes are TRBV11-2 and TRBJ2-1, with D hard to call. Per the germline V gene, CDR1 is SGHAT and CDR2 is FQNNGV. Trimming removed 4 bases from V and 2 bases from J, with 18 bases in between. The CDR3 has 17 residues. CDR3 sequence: CASSSHSRTLTYNEQFF. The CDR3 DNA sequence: TGTGCCAGCAGCTCCCACTCGAGGACGCTCACCTACAATGAGCAGTTCTTC.

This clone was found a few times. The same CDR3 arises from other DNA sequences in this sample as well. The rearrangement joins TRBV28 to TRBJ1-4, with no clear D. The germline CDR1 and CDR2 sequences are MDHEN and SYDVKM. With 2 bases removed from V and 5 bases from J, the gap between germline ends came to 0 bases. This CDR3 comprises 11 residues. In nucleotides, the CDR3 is TGTGCCAGCAGTTTAAATGAAAAACTGTTTTTT. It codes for CASSLNEKLFF. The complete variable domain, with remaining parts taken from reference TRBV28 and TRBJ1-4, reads DVKVTQSSRYLVKRTGEKVFLECVQDMDHENMFWYRQDPGLGLRLIYFSYDVKMKEKGDIPEGYSVSREKKERFSLILESASTNQTSMYLCASSLNEKLFFGSGTQLSVL.

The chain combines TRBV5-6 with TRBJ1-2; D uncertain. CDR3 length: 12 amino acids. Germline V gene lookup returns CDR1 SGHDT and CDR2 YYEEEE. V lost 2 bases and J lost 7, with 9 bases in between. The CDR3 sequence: CASSFRNGGYTF. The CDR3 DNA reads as TGTGCCAGCAGCTTTCGAAATGGTGGCTACACCTTC. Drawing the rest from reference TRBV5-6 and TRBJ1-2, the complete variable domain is DAGVTQSPTHLIKTRGQQVTLRCSPKSGHDTVSWYQQALGQGPQFIFQYYEEEERQRGNFPDRFSGHQFPNYSSELNVNALLLGDSALYLCASSFRNGGYTFGSGTRLTVV.

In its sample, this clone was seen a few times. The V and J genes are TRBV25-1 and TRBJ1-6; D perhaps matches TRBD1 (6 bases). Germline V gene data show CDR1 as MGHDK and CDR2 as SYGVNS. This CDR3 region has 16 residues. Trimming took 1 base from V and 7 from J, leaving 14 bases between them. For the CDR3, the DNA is TGTGCCAGCAGTGAATTCGGTACAGGGTGGAATTCACCCCTCCACTTT. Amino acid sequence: CASSEFGTGWNSPLHF.

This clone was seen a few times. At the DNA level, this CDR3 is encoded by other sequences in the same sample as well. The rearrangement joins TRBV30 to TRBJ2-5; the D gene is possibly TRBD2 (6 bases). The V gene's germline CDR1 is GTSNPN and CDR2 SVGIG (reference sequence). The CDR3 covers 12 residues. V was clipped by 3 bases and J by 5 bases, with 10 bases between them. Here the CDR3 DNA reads TGTGCCTGGAGCCCCGGAGGGGAGACCCAGTACTTC. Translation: CAWSPGGETQYF.

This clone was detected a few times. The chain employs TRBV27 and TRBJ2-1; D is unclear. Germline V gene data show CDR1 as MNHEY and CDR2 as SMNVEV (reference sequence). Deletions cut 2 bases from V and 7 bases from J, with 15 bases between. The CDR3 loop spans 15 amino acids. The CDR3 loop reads CASSLVVGVSNEQFF. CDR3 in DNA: TGTGCCAGCAGTTTAGTAGTCGGAGTATCGAATGAGCAGTTCTTC.

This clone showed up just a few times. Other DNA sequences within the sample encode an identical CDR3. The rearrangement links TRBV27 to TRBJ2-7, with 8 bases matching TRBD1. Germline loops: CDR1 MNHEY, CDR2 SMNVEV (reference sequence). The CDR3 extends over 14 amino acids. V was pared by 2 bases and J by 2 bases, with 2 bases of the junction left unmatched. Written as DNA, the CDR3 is TGTGCCAGCAGTTTAGGACAGGGCCCCTACGAGCAGTACTTC. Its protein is CASSLGQGPYEQYF.

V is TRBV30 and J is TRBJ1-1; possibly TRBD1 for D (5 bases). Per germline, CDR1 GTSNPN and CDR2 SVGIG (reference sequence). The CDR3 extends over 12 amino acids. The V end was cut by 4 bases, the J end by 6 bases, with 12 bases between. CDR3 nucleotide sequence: TGTGCCTGGAACCTTCTAGGGGCTGAAGCTTTCTTT. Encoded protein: CAWNLLGAEAFF.

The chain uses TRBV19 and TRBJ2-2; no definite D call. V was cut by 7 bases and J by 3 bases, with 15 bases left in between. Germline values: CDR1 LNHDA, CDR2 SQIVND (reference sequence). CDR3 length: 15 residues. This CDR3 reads CASNLQTDYTGELFF. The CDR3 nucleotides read TGTGCCAGTAACTTGCAGACCGACTACACCGGGGAGCTGTTTTTT.

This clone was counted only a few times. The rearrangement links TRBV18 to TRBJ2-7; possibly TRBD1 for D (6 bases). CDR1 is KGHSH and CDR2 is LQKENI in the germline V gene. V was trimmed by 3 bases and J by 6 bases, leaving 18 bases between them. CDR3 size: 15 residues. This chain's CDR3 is CASSPGSGEVGEQYF. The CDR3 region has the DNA TGTGCCAGCTCACCGGGGTCAGGGGAAGTCGGCGAGCAGTACTTC.

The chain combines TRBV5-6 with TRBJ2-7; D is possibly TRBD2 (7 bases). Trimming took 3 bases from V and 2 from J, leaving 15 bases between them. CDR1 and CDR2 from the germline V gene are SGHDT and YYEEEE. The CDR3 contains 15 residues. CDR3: CASSSRRGATYEQYF. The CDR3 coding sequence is TGTGCCAGCAGCTCCCGACGGGGGGCTACCTACGAGCAGTACTTC. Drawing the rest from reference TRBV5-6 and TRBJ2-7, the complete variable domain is DAGVTQSPTHLIKTRGQQVTLRCSPKSGHDTVSWYQQALGQGPQFIFQYYEEEERQRGNFPDRFSGHQFPNYSSELNVNALLLGDSALYLCASSSRRGATYEQYFGPGTRLTVT.

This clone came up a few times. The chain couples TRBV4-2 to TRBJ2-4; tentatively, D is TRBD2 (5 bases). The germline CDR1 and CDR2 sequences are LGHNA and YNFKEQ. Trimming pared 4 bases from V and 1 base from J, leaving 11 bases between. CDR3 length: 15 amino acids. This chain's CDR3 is CASSRRIEAKNIQYF. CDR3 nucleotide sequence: TGTGCCAGCAGCCGGAGGATTGAGGCCAAAAACATTCAGTACTTC.

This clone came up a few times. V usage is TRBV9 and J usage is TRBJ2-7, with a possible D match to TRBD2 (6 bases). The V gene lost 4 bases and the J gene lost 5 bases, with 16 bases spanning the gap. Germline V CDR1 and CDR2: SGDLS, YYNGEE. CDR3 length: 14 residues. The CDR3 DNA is TGTGCCAGCAGCTCGGGACTTCCTAGGGACGAGCAGTACTTC. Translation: CASSSGLPRDEQYF.

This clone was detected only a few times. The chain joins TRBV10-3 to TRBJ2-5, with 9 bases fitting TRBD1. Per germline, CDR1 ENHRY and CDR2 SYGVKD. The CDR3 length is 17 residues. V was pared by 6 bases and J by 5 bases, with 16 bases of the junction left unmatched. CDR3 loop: CAISPADRGAPGETQYF. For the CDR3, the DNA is TGTGCCATCAGCCCCGCGGACAGGGGAGCCCCCGGGGAGACCCAGTACTTC.

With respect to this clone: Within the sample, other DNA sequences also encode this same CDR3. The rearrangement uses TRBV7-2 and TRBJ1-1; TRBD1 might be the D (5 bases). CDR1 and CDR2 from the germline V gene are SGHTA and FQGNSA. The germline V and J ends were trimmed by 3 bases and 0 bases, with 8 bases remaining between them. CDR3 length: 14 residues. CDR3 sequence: CASSLLQVNTEAFF. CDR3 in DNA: TGTGCCAGCAGCTTGTTACAGGTGAACACTGAAGCTTTCTTT.

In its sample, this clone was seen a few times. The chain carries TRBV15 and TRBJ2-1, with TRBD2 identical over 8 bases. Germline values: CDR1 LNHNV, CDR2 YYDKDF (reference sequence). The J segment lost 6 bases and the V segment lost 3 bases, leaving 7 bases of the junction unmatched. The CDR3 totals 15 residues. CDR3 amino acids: CATSRARTSFNEQFF. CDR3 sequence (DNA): TGTGCCACCAGCAGGGCTCGGACTAGCTTCAATGAGCAGTTCTTC. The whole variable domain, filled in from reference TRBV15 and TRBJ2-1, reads DAMVIQNPRYQVTQFGKPVTLSCSQTLNHNVMYWYQQKSSQAPKLLFHYYDKDFNNEADTPDNFQSRRPNTSFCFLDIRSPGLGDTAMYLCATSRARTSFNEQFFGPGTRLTVL.

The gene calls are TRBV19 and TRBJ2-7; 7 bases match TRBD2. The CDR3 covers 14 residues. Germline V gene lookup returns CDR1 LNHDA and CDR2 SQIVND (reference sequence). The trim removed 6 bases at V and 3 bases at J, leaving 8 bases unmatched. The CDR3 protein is CASRRDYASYEQYF. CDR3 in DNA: TGTGCCAGTAGGCGGGACTACGCTAGCTACGAGCAGTACTTC.

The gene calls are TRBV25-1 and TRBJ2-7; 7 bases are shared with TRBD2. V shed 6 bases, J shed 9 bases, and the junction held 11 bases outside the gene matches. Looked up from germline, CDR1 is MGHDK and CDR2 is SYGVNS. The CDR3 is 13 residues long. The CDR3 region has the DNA TGTGCCAGCAGCGATGGGACTACCCGCGGGCAGTACTTC. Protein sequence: CASSDGTTRGQYF.

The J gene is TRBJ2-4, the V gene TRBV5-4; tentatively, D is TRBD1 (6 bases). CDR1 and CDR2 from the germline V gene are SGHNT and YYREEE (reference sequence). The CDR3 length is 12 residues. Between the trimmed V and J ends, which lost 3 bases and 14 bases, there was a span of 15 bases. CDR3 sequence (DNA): TGTGCCAGCAGCTCAGGGGAGAGGACTGAGTACTTC. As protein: CASSSGERTEYF.

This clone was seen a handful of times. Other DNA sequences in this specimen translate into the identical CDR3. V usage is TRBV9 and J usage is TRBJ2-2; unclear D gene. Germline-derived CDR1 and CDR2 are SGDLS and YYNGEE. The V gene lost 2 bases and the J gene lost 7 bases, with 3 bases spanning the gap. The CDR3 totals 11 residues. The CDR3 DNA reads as TGTGCCAGCAGCGTTGGCGGGGAGCTGTTTTTT. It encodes CASSVGGELFF.

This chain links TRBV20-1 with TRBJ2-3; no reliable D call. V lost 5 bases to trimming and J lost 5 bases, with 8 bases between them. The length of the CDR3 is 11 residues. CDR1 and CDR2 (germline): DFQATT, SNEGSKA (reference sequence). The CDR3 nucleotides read TGCAGTGCTCGTTGGGGAGATACGCAGTATTTT. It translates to CSARWGDTQYF.